This entry is about one TCR beta chain. The sample is drawn from a study of blood T cell repertoires in COVID-19. As for the study in general: The samples span acute and convalescent COVID-19 from the United States, Italy and Spain.

The CDR3 covers 13 residues. Germline CDR1 is DFQATT and CDR2 is SNEGSKA (reference sequence). Deletions cut 3 bases from V and 7 bases from J, with 15 bases between. Assay used: immunoSEQ multiplex PCR; TCRdb lists only in-frame clones, some missing. The data contain about 83,000 clones, around 84% of them singletons. The specimen sequenced was peripheral blood. The chain links TRBV20-1 to TRBJ1-2, with a possible D match to TRBD1 (5 bases). This clonotype was obtained from a woman aged 80 or older in a cohort sampled during active or convalescent COVID-19. The CDR3 DNA reads TGCAGTGCTAGTGGGCAGGGAGGGTCTGGCTACACCTTC. Its translation is CSASGQGGSGYTF.